These 15 T cell receptor beta chains came from one sample sequenced in a study. Treg sorting used a CD4+CD25+CD127-/low gate. TCRdb passed the 5' RACE reads through MiXCR, listing each CDR3 protein once. Of 8,000 to 10,000 distinct CDR3 sequences detected, around 52% appear once; the ten largest clones hold roughly 6.7%. Input material: Tregs sorted from a lymph node. The receptors were sampled from a female donor with breast cancer.

This chain joins TRBV10-3 and TRBJ2-5, with D perhaps TRBD2 (5 bases). V was pared by 10 bases and J by 4 bases, with 19 bases between. This CDR3 has 14 residues. Looked up from germline, CDR1 is ENHRY and CDR2 is SYGVKD. The CDR3 reads CATSSSGIGETQYF. In DNA form, the CDR3 reads TGTGCCACCTCGTCGAGCGGTATAGGAGAGACCCAGTACTTC.

The CDR3 DNA follows: TGCGCCAGCAGCTTGGGTCTAGCGGGAGTGGGATTCTCCTACGAGCAGTACTTC. This sequence encodes CASSLGLAGVGFSYEQYF. This sequence joins TRBV5-1 and TRBJ2-7, with TRBD2 identical over 10 bases. Germline V gene lookup returns CDR1 SGHRS and CDR2 YFSETQ. The CDR3 runs 18 residues. The J segment lost 0 bases and the V segment lost 0 bases, leaving 9 bases of the junction unmatched.

V gene TRBV5-1 combines with J gene TRBJ2-1; tentatively, D is TRBD1 or TRBD2 (6 bases each). From germline, CDR1 is SGHRS and CDR2 YFSETQ. This CDR3 contains 16 residues. The V gene lost 4 bases and the J gene lost 6 bases, with 20 bases spanning the gap. In DNA, the CDR3 is TGCGCCAGCAGCCCCAATACGGGGGCCGGGGCCAATGAGCAGTTCTTC. As protein: CASSPNTGAGANEQFF.

The chain carries TRBV18 and TRBJ2-5; D is unclear. Germline V gene data show CDR1 as KGHSH and CDR2 as LQKENI. The V end was cut by 0 bases, the J end by 1 base, with 3 bases between. This CDR3 has 13 amino acids. The CDR3 spells CASSPPVQETQYF. CDR3 DNA sequence: TGTGCCAGCTCACCACCAGTCCAAGAGACCCAGTACTTC.

As to this clonotype: The junction differs from germline at one of its ends, possibly a read error. The chain uses TRBV12-3 or TRBV12-4 and TRBJ1-1; 7 nucleotides match TRBD1. CDR3 length equals 14 residues. CDR3 loop: CASSLTGMNTEASF. In DNA, the CDR3 is TGTGCCAGCAGTTTGACAGGGATGAACACTGAAGCTTCCTTT.

The rearrangement uses TRBV24-1 and TRBJ2-3; the D gene is possibly TRBD2 (6 bases). V gave up 9 bases and J gave up 7 bases, with 13 bases separating them. The CDR3 runs 12 residues. Germline CDR1 reads KGHDR; CDR2 reads SFDVKD. The CDR3 sequence is CATGTSLYTQYF. Written as DNA, the CDR3 is TGTGCCACCGGGACTTCGTTGTATACGCAGTATTTT.

The rearrangement links TRBV11-2 to TRBJ2-7, with TRBD1 matching 7 bases. Losses at the gene ends were 1 base for V and 2 bases for J; bases not matched to a gene: 5. Germline CDR1 is SGHAT and CDR2 is FQNNGV. The CDR3 is 15 residues long. The CDR3 here is CASSLGGTATYEQYF. In DNA form, the CDR3 reads TGTGCCAGCAGCTTAGGTGGGACAGCAACCTACGAGCAGTACTTC.

The CDR3 sequence is CASSHRGYTEAFF. The CDR3, as DNA: TGTGCCAGCAGCCACAGGGGATACACTGAAGCTTTCTTT. The chain uses TRBV7-9 and TRBJ1-1, with 7 nucleotides matching TRBD1. The CDR3 is 13 amino acids. Germline V CDR1 and CDR2: SEHNR, FQNEAQ (reference sequence). The V gene end was trimmed by 5 bases and the J gene end by 3 bases; junction bases not matched to a gene: 3.

This clonotype was found a few times. The CDR3 DNA is TGTGCCATCAGTGATCTGAACACTGAAGCTTTCTTT. It encodes CAISDLNTEAFF. This chain links TRBV10-3 with TRBJ1-1; D unclear. Germline assignment: CDR1 ENHRY and CDR2 SYGVKD. The V and J ends lost 3 bases and 0 bases respectively, with 2 bases between them. The length of the CDR3 is 12 residues.

J is TRBJ2-3 and V is TRBV7-9; D is perhaps TRBD1 or TRBD2 (5 bases each). The CDR3 consists of 15 residues. Per germline, CDR1 SEHNR and CDR2 FQNEAQ (reference sequence). V was clipped by 1 base and J by 4 bases, with 12 bases between them. CDR3 DNA sequence: TGTGCCAGCAGCTTAGTCCGGGACCGTTCAGATACGCAGTATTTT. Its translation: CASSLVRDRSDTQYF.

The genes are TRBV18 and TRBJ1-1; tentative D call: TRBD1 (5 bases). CDR3 length equals 13 residues. Trimming shortened V by 5 bases and J by 7 bases, and 14 bases separated the two germline ends. Per the germline V gene, CDR1 is KGHSH and CDR2 is LQKENI. The CDR3 region has the DNA TGTGCCAGCTCAGGGACGGGATCGAGTGAAGCTTTCTTT. Amino acids: CASSGTGSSEAFF.

The CDR3 loop reads CASASQGAFSANYGYTF. In DNA form, the CDR3 reads TGTGCCAGCGCATCACAGGGGGCCTTCTCAGCTAACTATGGCTACACCTTC. The chain carries TRBV6-1 and TRBJ1-2; 9 bases line up with TRBD1. CDR3 length: 17 residues. CDR1 is MNHNS and CDR2 is SASEGT in the germline V gene. With 8 bases clipped from V and 0 bases from J, the junction kept 13 bases outside the gene matches.

As for this clonotype: Germline is not matched at one junction end, which may reflect a read error. V gene TRBV20-1 combines with J gene TRBJ1-1; D is ambiguous. The CDR3 contains 13 residues. Germline loops: CDR1 DFQATT, CDR2 SNEGSKA (reference sequence). CDR3 bases: TGCAATGCTAGGGCCGCTGTAAACACTGAAGCTTTCTTT. Translation: CNARAAVNTEAFF.

This chain connects TRBV30 to TRBJ1-5, with D unresolved. V lost 2 bases to trimming and J lost 3 bases, with 11 bases between them. The CDR3 loop spans 14 amino acids. Per germline, CDR1 GTSNPN and CDR2 SVGIG (reference sequence). The CDR3: CAWSPAGFNQPQHF. DNA for the CDR3: TGTGCCTGGAGTCCCGCAGGTTTCAATCAGCCCCAGCATTTT.

This clonotype was counted a few times. The rearrangement links TRBV4-1 to TRBJ2-7; 7 bases are shared with TRBD2. The CDR3 is 14 amino acids. The J segment lost 3 bases and the V segment lost 1 base, leaving 3 bases of the junction unmatched. Looked up from germline, CDR1 is MGHRA and CDR2 is YSYEKL. The CDR3 reads CASSQGGGSYEQYF. The CDR3 bases are TGCGCCAGCAGCCAAGGGGGCGGGAGCTACGAGCAGTACTTC.